This T cell receptor (beta chain) was profiled in a study of cytomegalovirus exposure and HLA in healthy donors. Findings of the study overall: When a later analysis compared HLA-associated TCR beta chains with equally common others, the HLA-associated chains turned out to be more clonally expanded and to have lower generation probabilities.

Amplification used 60 Vbeta primers and 13 Jbeta primers. Profiling relied on immunoSEQ multiplex PCR, and the TCRdb table lists in-frame clones only, not all of them. Recorded here are around 100,000 clones; the top ten clones represent around 0.6%. Note on this clone: Antigen unknown.

V gave up 2 bases and J gave up 4 bases, with 5 bases separating them. This CDR3 region has 11 residues. In germline, CDR1 is SQVTM, CDR2 ANQGSEA. The gene calls are TRBV29-1 and TRBJ1-2, with D uncertain. The source material was PBMCs. This clonotype originated in a man aged 45-65 years in good health and CMV-seronegative. In DNA, the CDR3 is TGCAGCGTTGAATTCCGCTATGGCTACACCTTC. Its protein is CSVEFRYGYTF.